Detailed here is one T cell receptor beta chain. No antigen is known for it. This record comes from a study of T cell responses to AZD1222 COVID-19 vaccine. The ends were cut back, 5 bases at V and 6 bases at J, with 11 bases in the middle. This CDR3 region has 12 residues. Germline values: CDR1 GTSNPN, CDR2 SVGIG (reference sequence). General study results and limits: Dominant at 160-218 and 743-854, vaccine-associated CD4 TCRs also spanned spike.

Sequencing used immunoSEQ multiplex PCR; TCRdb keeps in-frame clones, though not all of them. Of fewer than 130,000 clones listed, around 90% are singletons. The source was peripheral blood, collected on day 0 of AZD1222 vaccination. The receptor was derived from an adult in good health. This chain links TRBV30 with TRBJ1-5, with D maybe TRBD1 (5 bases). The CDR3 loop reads CAWETGGQPQHF. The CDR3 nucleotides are TGTGCCTGGGAAACGGGGGGTCAGCCCCAGCATTTT.